A selection of T cell receptor beta chains follows, all from one sample in a study of cytomegalovirus exposure and HLA in healthy donors. Generated by immunoSEQ multiplex PCR, the TCRdb table keeps only in-frame clones and is missing some. This table holds tens of thousands of clones, 70% to 90% found once. The material sequenced was PBMCs. The receptors were sampled from a woman between 18 and 29 years old in good health and CMV-seropositive. Each CDR3 is given with its conserved first and last residue. A D gene is named only where the DNA matches it firmly. A clone size is listed for some rows: how often the clone was seen (once, few, many), or a class if it is expanded.

V	length	size	D	J	DNA	CDR3
TRBV7-9	11	once	NA	TRBJ2-3	TGTGCCAGCAGCCTAACAGATACGCAGTATTTT	CASSLTDTQYF
TRBV15	15	NA	TRBD1	TRBJ1-5	TGTGCCACCAGCCCCGGGGGACAGGTCGGAAGGCCCCAGCATTTT	CATSPGGQVGRPQHF
TRBV27	15	NA	TRBD2	TRBJ2-7	TGTGCCAGCAGTTTATCGGCTAGCGGGATCTACGAGCAGTACTTC	CASSLSASGIYEQYF
TRBV14	13	NA	NA	TRBJ2-7	TGTGCCAGCAGCCACGGGATTACCTACGAGCAGTACTTC	CASSHGITYEQYF
TRBV7-9	16	NA	NA	TRBJ2-7	TGTGCCAGCAGCCATATGGGGGCAGATTCCGCCTACGAGCAGTACTTC	CASSHMGADSAYEQYF
TRBV5-1	18	once	TRBD2	TRBJ2-5	TGCGCCAGCAGACCGGGACTAGCGGGCGGGGGCCATCAAGAGACCCAGTACTTC	CASRPGLAGGGHQETQYF
TRBV14	12	NA	NA	TRBJ2-5	TGTGCCAGCAGCCATTGGCTGGAGACCCAGTACTTC	CASSHWLETQYF
TRBV4-3	14	NA	NA	TRBJ1-2	TGCGCCAGCAGCCAAGGACAGCAACTCTATGGCTACACCTTC	CASSQGQQLYGYTF
TRBV7-3	13	NA	NA	TRBJ2-7	TGTGCCATCGCACAGGGTCCTTCCGACGAGCAGTACTTC	CAIAQGPSDEQYF
TRBV28	14	NA	TRBD1	TRBJ1-5	TGTGCCAGCAGCACACGGACAGGGGTTCAGCCCCAGCATTTT	CASSTRTGVQPQHF
TRBV27	16	NA	NA	TRBJ2-2	TGTGCCAGCACGAAGGGGGAGCGAAGGGTCACCGGGGAGCTGTTTTTT	CASTKGERRVTGELFF
TRBV4-3	18	NA	TRBD1	TRBJ1-2	TGCGCCAGCAGCCAAGACTTCTATAATGCAGGGGGTAACTATGGCTACACCTTC	CASSQDFYNAGGNYGYTF
TRBV28	15	NA	TRBD1	TRBJ2-7	TGTGCCAGCAGTTTGGGACAGCCCGGTCCCTACGAGCAGTACTTC	CASSLGQPGPYEQYF
TRBV6-6	14	NA	TRBD1	TRBJ2-3	TGTGCCAGCAGCAGGACAGGGGGCACAGATACGCAGTATTTT	CASSRTGGTDTQYF
TRBV28	14	once	NA	TRBJ1-3	TGTGCCAGCAGTAGAGGTTTACCTGGAAACACCATATATTTT	CASSRGLPGNTIYF
TRBV7-6	14	NA	NA	TRBJ2-2	TGTGCCTCGGCACTAGTCCGGGACACCGGGGAGCTGTTTTTT	CASALVRDTGELFF
TRBV28	15	NA	NA	TRBJ1-1	TGTGCCAGCAGTTTAATGGTTTCGGGTACCACTGAAGCTTTCTTT	CASSLMVSGTTEAFF
TRBV18	13	once	NA	TRBJ2-1	TGTGCCAGCTCAGAGGACAGTCCCAATGAGCAGTTCTTC	CASSEDSPNEQFF
TRBV19	18	NA	NA	TRBJ2-2	TGTGCCAGTAGTATACACCGTGGGCCCGCGGGGCTAAGGGGGGAGCTGTTTTTT	CASSIHRGPAGLRGELFF
TRBV18	13	NA	NA	TRBJ2-7	TGTGCCAGCTCACCACAGGGGTCCTACGAGCAGTACTTC	CASSPQGSYEQYF
TRBV6-5	14	once	TRBD1	TRBJ2-5	TGTGCCAGCAGTTCCCGACAGGGGGCAGAGACCCAGTACTTC	CASSSRQGAETQYF
TRBV5-4	15	NA	TRBD2	TRBJ2-1	TGTGCCAGCAGCTTCCGCGGGAGCTCCTACAATGAGCAGTTCTTC	CASSFRGSSYNEQFF
TRBV30	13	NA	NA	TRBJ2-7	TGTGCCTGGAGTGAATACCAAAGGGGGGAGCAGTACTTC	CAWSEYQRGEQYF
TRBV30	15	NA	TRBD1	TRBJ1-4	TGTGCCTGGGCCGGACAGGCTGCAACTAATGAAAAACTGTTTTTT	CAWAGQAATNEKLFF
TRBV28	16	NA	NA	TRBJ2-3	TGTGCCAGCAGTTTTACTGGGGGCGCGTACACAGATACGCAGTATTTT	CASSFTGGAYTDTQYF
TRBV5-6	16	NA	TRBD2	TRBJ2-2	TGTGCCAGCAGCTTGAGCCTAGCGGGGGACACCGGGGAGCTGTTTTTT	CASSLSLAGDTGELFF
TRBV14	13	NA	NA	TRBJ1-5	TGTGCCAGCAGCCAAGGGGGCCTTCAGCCCCAGCATTTT	CASSQGGLQPQHF
TRBV7-9	15	NA	TRBD2	TRBJ2-3	TGTGCCAGCAGCGCAGGCACTAGCGGGGCAGATACGCAGTATTTT	CASSAGTSGADTQYF
TRBV5-4	14	NA	TRBD1	TRBJ2-2	TGTGCCAGCAGCGACGGACAGGGGACCGGGGAGCTGTTTTTT	CASSDGQGTGELFF
TRBV7-2	19	NA	TRBD2	TRBJ2-1	TGTGCCAGCAGCCGCATGGGACTAGCGGGGGCCCTTTCCTACAATGAGCAGTTCTTC	CASSRMGLAGALSYNEQFF
TRBV7-6	14	NA	NA	TRBJ2-7	TGTGCCAGCGGAGGCGGAGGTCAATCCTACGAGCAGTACTTC	CASGGGGQSYEQYF